This paragraph covers one T cell receptor beta chain sequence. Its antigen remains unknown. The data belong to a study of cytomegalovirus exposure and HLA in healthy donors. This CDR3 comprises 14 residues. V lost 8 bases, J lost 5 bases, and 10 bases stayed unmatched. Germline lookup yields CDR1 SQVTM and CDR2 ANQGSEA. Notes on the study in general: The study recorded about 150 TCR beta chains that were cytomegalovirus-associated.

The assay was immunoSEQ multiplex PCR, and TCRdb's table has in-frame clones only and misses some. The repertoire includes over 150,000 clones, roughly 85% of them detected once, and roughly 15% sits in the top ten. Sequencing input: PBMCs. The chain couples TRBV29-1 to TRBJ2-3; 10 nucleotides match TRBD2. The receptor was isolated from a man between 18 and 29 years old in good health and CMV-seropositive. The CDR3 protein is CSSGLAGVEDTQYF. The DNA for the CDR3 is TGCAGCAGTGGTCTAGCGGGGGTGGAAGATACGCAGTATTTT.